The entry below describes one TCR beta chain. Its matching antigen is unknown. Trimming took 6 bases from V and 5 from J, leaving 17 bases between them. CDR3 length: 14 amino acids. Germline loops: CDR1 MNHNS, CDR2 SASEGT. These data belong to a study of T cells after yellow fever vaccination. Study at large: SMART-Seq v4 Ultra Low Input handled preparation of low-cell-number fractions. General study findings and limits: Subsequent booster samples again held most clones from primary vaccination (just under 98% CD4, roughly 90% CD8).

In TCRdb, the 5' RACE reads were re-called with MiXCR into one record per CDR3 protein. The table records a few hundred thousand distinct CDR3 sequences, 15% to 20% of them present only once. This TCR came from a man aged 25 to 45 who received the YFV17D yellow fever vaccine. Sequencing was performed on PBMCs, taken 15 days after the yellow fever booster vaccination. The chain employs TRBV6-1 and TRBJ2-7; no firm D call. CDR3 DNA: TGTGCCAGCAGCCACGGACCGCCGCGCAACGAGCAGTACTTC. Translation gives CASSHGPPRNEQYF.